A selection of T cell receptor beta chains follows, all from one sample in a study of Graves' ophthalmopathy and Graves' hyperthyroidism. TCRdb recomputed calls from the multiplex PCR reads with MiXCR, one row per CDR3 protein. In the table there are about 700,000 distinct CDR3 sequences, roughly 40% of which are singletons. Source material: peripheral blood. The receptors stem from an adult man with Graves' ophthalmopathy. Both conserved end residues are trimmed from each CDR3. D genes are given only for firm matches. Clone size is given for some rows only: seen once, a few or many times, or a class if the clone is expanded.

size	V	J	D	CDR3
few	TRBV19	TRBJ1-4	TRBD1	ASARDRASRIATNEKLF
.	TRBV25-1	TRBJ1-4	.	ASRTPGYRNEKLF
.	TRBV2	TRBJ1-2	.	ASSDGDSELNYGYT
many	TRBV7-9	TRBJ2-6	.	ASSPSLFDSGANVLT
many	TRBV7-9	TRBJ2-5	.	ASRTGRETQY
many	TRBV5-4	TRBJ2-7	.	ASSLRGDAYEQY
many	TRBV7-9	TRBJ1-1	.	ASSLASRDTEAF
once	TRBV10-3	TRBJ1-1	TRBD1	ASSVETGVDKAF
many	TRBV7-2	TRBJ2-6	.	ASRKESSGANVLT
.	TRBV10-2	TRBJ2-7	TRBD2	ASSPLAGDTEQY